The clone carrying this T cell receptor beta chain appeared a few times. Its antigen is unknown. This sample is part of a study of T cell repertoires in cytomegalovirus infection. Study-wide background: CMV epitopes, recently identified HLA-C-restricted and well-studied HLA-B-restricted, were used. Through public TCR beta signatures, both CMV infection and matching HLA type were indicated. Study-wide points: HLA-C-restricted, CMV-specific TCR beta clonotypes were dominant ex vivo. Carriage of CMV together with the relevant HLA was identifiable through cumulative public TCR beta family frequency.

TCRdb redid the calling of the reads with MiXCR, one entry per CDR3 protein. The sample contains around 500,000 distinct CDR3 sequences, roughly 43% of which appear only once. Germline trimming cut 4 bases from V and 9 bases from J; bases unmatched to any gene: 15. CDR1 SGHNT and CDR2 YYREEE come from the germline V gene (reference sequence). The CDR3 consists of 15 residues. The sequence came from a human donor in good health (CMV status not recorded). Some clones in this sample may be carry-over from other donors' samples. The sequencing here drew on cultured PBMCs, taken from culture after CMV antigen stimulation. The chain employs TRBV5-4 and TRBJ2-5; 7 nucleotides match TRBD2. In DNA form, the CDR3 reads TGTGCCAGCAGCATACATAGCGGGCGAAGAGGGGCCCAGTACTTC. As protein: CASSIHSGRRGAQYF.